This T cell receptor (beta chain) was identified in a study of blood T cell repertoires in COVID-19. For the study at large: Nucleic acid was either cDNA or gDNA, and it came from T cells, B-cell-depleted T cells, or PBMCs.

Libraries were prepared by immunoSEQ multiplex PCR; TCRdb keeps only in-frame clonotypes and omits some of them. The table shows 470,000 or so clones, with 70% to 90% occurring only once. Deletions cut 0 bases from V and 7 bases from J, with 15 bases between. This CDR3 is 15 amino acids long. Germline V gene sequence: CDR1 LNHDA, CDR2 SQIVND (reference sequence). Participants, roughly 18 to 90 years old, spanned more than 20 US areas. What was sequenced was PBMCs or T cells enriched from blood (not recorded which). This receptor was obtained from a woman younger than 30 with acute COVID-19. The V gene is TRBV19, the J gene TRBJ2-5; D may be TRBD1 (6 bases). CDR3 in DNA: TGTGCCAGTAGTATAGATACAGGGATTGGGGGGACCCAGTACTTC. This translates into CASSIDTGIGGTQYF.